This entry lists 10 T cell receptor beta chains sequenced from one sample in a study of preoperative IRX-2 immunotherapy in early breast cancer. Produced via immunoSEQ multiplex PCR; TCRdb's table is partial and in-frame only. Of 350 or so clones listed, about 80% are singletons. Treatment given: preoperative locoregional IRX-2 cytokine immunotherapy. Material: tumor tissue, obtained before IRX-2 immunotherapy. The receptors come from a human donor with breast cancer.

The rearrangement joins TRBV19 to TRBJ2-7; 10 bases match TRBD2. CDR3 length equals 15 residues. Germline lookup yields CDR1 LNHDA and CDR2 SQIVND (reference sequence). The ends lost 8 bases at V and 0 bases at J; junction bases unmatched: 7. The CDR3 DNA is TGTGCCAGTGGCCACCAGCGGGAGGGCTCCTACGAGCAGTACTTC. Amino acids: CASGHQREGSYEQYF. The whole variable domain, remainder taken from reference TRBV19 and TRBJ2-7, is DGGITQSPKYLFRKEGQNVTLSCEQNLNHDAMYWYRQDPGQGLRLIYYSQIVNDFQKGDIAEGYSVSREKKESFPLTVTSAQKNPTAFYLCASGHQREGSYEQYFGPGTRLTVT.

This clone was seen once. This chain connects TRBV15 to TRBJ2-7, with TRBD1 matching over 11 bases. CDR1 LNHNV and CDR2 YYDKDF come from the germline V gene (reference sequence). V was clipped by 3 bases and J by 6 bases; unmatched bases: 10. The CDR3 spans 16 residues. In DNA, the CDR3 is TGTGCCACCAGCAGTGGGGACAGGGGGACCTTAATCGAGCAGTACTTC. The encoded protein is CATSSGDRGTLIEQYF.

This rearrangement joins TRBV6-8 to TRBJ1-5; the D gene is possibly TRBD1 (5 bases). Germline-derived CDR1 and CDR2 are MNHGY and SAAAGT. Trimming removed 2 bases at V and 2 bases at J, with 7 bases between. CDR3 length: 14 amino acids. CDR3 nucleotides: TGTGCCAGCAGTTACGGAGGGGGCAATCAGCCCCAGCATTTT. Translating gives CASSYGGGNQPQHF.

This clone was detected a few times. This sequence joins TRBV6-8 and TRBJ2-2; TRBD2 aligns across 13 bases. The CDR3 totals 15 residues. After removal of 4 bases from V and 5 bases from J, the junction contained 1 base not matched to a gene. The germline gives CDR1 MNHGY, CDR2 SAAAGT. The CDR3, as DNA: TGTGCCAGCAGTTTACTAGCGGGAGGGACCGGGGAGCTGTTTTTT. Its translation is CASSLLAGGTGELFF.

The chain employs TRBV7-1 and TRBJ1-1; D remains unclear. TRBV7-1 is recorded as an ORF, its role being uncertain. This CDR3 contains 13 residues. The V end lost 4 bases, the J end lost 0 bases, and 6 bases lay between the germline ends. For the CDR3, the DNA is TGTGCCAGCAGCTTAGGGATGAACACTGAAGCTTTCTTT. Its translation: CASSLGMNTEAFF.

J is TRBJ2-1 and V is TRBV28; the D is unclear. Per germline, CDR1 MDHEN and CDR2 SYDVKM. The V gene lost 1 base and the J gene lost 7 bases, with 11 bases spanning the gap. CDR3 length equals 14 residues. CDR3 sequence: CASSLLYGVNEQFF. DNA of the CDR3: TGTGCCAGCAGTTTATTATATGGGGTGAATGAGCAGTTCTTC.

This clone was detected only a few times. This rearrangement joins TRBV19 to TRBJ1-5; 10 bases map to TRBD1. The V gene's germline CDR1 is LNHDA and CDR2 SQIVND (reference sequence). CDR3 length: 20 residues. V lost 5 bases, J lost 2 bases, and 18 bases stayed unmatched. CDR3 sequence (DNA): TGTGCCAGTAGTGATTGGGGACAGGGGAAGGAAAGGTATCGCAATCAGCCCCAGCATTTT. This gives the protein CASSDWGQGKERYRNQPQHF.

The J gene is TRBJ2-2, the V gene TRBV6-8; unclear D gene. CDR1 is MNHGY and CDR2 is SAAAGT in the germline V gene. Trimming removed 5 bases from V and 3 bases from J, with 7 bases in between. The CDR3 sequence is 13 residues long. The CDR3 coding sequence is TGTGCCAGCAGTAGACACGACACCGGGGAGCTGTTTTTT. Translating gives CASSRHDTGELFF.

This clone was recorded a few times. The rearrangement links TRBV28 to TRBJ2-7; perhaps TRBD2 as D (7 bases). The germline gives CDR1 MDHEN, CDR2 SYDVKM. The V end lost 5 bases, the J end lost 2 bases, and 13 bases lay between the germline ends. The CDR3 consists of 14 residues. This CDR3 reads CASSPREGAYEQYF. Here the CDR3 DNA reads TGTGCCAGCAGTCCCAGGGAGGGGGCCTACGAGCAGTACTTC.

The V and J genes are TRBV28 and TRBJ1-2; no reliable D call. The length of the CDR3 is 13 residues. The V gene lost 1 base and the J gene lost 6 bases, with 9 bases spanning the gap. Germline loops: CDR1 MDHEN, CDR2 SYDVKM. DNA of the CDR3: TGTGCCAGCAGTTTATTTCGACGGGATGGCTACACCTTC. It specifies CASSLFRRDGYTF.